This is a list of T cell receptor beta chains from one sample in a study of shared clonotypes between healthy human individuals. Here immunoSEQ multiplex PCR was the method, and the copy in TCRdb shows in-frame clones only, minus some. The profile covers about 990,000 clones, with 75% to 80% appearing a single time and roughly 0.62% taken by the ten largest. Sequences were obtained from memory CD4+ T cells from PBMCs. The source is a man aged 18 to 30 in good health. Some clones in this sample may be carry-over from other donors' samples. CDR3s include the opening cysteine and the closing phenylalanine or tryptophan. A D gene is named only where the DNA matches it firmly. Size values are once, few and many counts, or a class for expanded clones, and some rows have none.

>TRBJ1-2|NA|NA|TRBV2
CASSIGLEGYTF
TGTGCCAGCAGTATTGGCCTGGAGGGCTACACCTTC
>TRBJ2-7|NA|NA|TRBV30
CAWSLGSYEQYF
TGTGCCTGGAGTCTAGGGTCCTACGAGCAGTACTTC
>TRBJ2-5|NA|TRBD2|TRBV28
CASSWEGQTQYF
TGTGCCAGCAGTTGGGAGGGCCAGACCCAGTACTTC
>TRBJ2-3|NA|NA|TRBV7-3
CASSLKARRGADTQYF
TGTGCCAGCAGCTTAAAGGCCCGTAGAGGTGCAGATACGCAGTATTTT
>TRBJ2-1|NA|NA|TRBV7-2
CASSLDEGWSYNEQFF
TGTGCCAGCAGCTTAGACGAGGGCTGGTCCTACAATGAGCAGTTCTTC
>TRBJ2-1|NA|NA|TRBV7-9
CASSLVRDHNEQFF
TGTGCCAGCAGCTTAGTTCGCGACCACAATGAGCAGTTCTTC
>TRBJ2-7|NA|NA|TRBV5-1
CASSLGGLGYEQYF
TGCGCCAGCAGCTTAGGTGGGCTTGGCTACGAGCAGTACTTC
>TRBJ2-2|once|NA|TRBV28
CASSVTGSLGGELFF
TGTGCCAGCAGCGTCACAGGGTCGCTGGGCGGGGAGCTGTTTTTT
>TRBJ1-5|few|TRBD1|TRBV6-5
CASSKQGRDQPQHF
TGTGCCAGCAGTAAACAGGGGAGGGATCAGCCCCAGCATTTT
>TRBJ1-1|NA|NA|TRBV28
CASSTVYTEAFF
TGTGCCAGCAGTACAGTTTACACTGAAGCTTTCTTT
>TRBJ2-1|NA|TRBD2|TRBV5-4
CASSLGPGTRIYNEQFF
TGTGCCAGCAGCTTGGGGCCCGGGACTAGAATATACAATGAGCAGTTCTTC
>TRBJ1-1|NA|NA|TRBV7-9
CASSLNQGSTEAFF
TGTGCCAGCAGCTTGAATCAGGGGAGCACTGAAGCTTTCTTT
>TRBJ2-3|NA|TRBD1|TRBV30
CAWSVGQADTQYF
TGTGCCTGGAGTGTTGGACAGGCAGATACGCAGTATTTT
>TRBJ2-6|NA|TRBD1|TRBV5-1
CASSPGQGSGANVLTF
TGCGCCAGCAGCCCGGGACAGGGTTCAGGGGCCAACGTCCTGACTTTC
>TRBJ1-1|NA|NA|TRBV5-5
CASSLSSGTEAFF
TGTGCCAGCAGCCTGTCCTCGGGAACTGAAGCTTTCTTT
>TRBJ1-5|NA|NA|TRBV30
CAWSIYEGQPQHF
TGTGCCTGGAGTATATATGAGGGTCAGCCCCAGCATTTT
>TRBJ1-5|NA|TRBD1|TRBV30
CAWEDRGRDLAQHF
TGTGCCTGGGAGGACAGGGGCCGGGATTTGGCCCAGCATTTT
>TRBJ2-7|few|NA|TRBV9
CASSPRLVGPEEQYF
TGTGCCAGCAGCCCCAGACTAGTGGGGCCGGAGGAGCAGTACTTC
>TRBJ2-2|NA|NA|TRBV27
CASSLEGGGTGELFF
TGTGCCAGCAGTTTGGAGGGAGGGGGTACCGGGGAGCTGTTTTTT
>TRBJ2-5|NA|NA|TRBV25-1
CASETTGETQYF
TGTGCCAGCGAAACGACGGGAGAGACCCAGTACTTC
>TRBJ2-1|NA|TRBD1|TRBV6-5
CASTDRTGSSNEQFF
TGTGCCAGCACTGACCGGACAGGGTCCTCCAATGAGCAGTTCTTC
>TRBJ2-7|once|NA|TRBV29-1
CSVDEEGSSYEQYF
TGCAGCGTTGATGAGGAGGGTAGCTCCTACGAGCAGTACTTC
>TRBJ2-3|NA|NA|TRBV15
CATSRDRYSLLTQYF
TGTGCCACCAGCAGAGATCGTTACTCCCTCCTGACGCAGTATTTT
>TRBJ1-1|once|NA|TRBV2
CASRSDMNTEAFF
TGTGCCAGCAGGTCAGACATGAACACTGAAGCTTTCTTT
>TRBJ2-7|NA|TRBD1|TRBV28
CASSAPGQGTYEQYF
TGTGCCAGCAGTGCCCCGGGACAGGGAACCTACGAGCAGTACTTC
>TRBJ2-3|once|NA|TRBV5-5
CASSSLWGTDTQYF
TGTGCCAGCAGCTCGTTGTGGGGGACAGATACGCAGTATTTT
>TRBJ2-7|NA|TRBD2|TRBV7-9
CASSNPGLAYEQYF
TGTGCCAGCAGCAACCCGGGACTAGCCTACGAGCAGTACTTC
>TRBJ1-5|NA|TRBD1|TRBV5-1
CASSLTGQGDQPQHF
TGCGCCAGCAGCTTGACGGGACAGGGGGATCAGCCCCAGCATTTT
>TRBJ1-2|NA|TRBD1|TRBV6-4
CASSVTTGLTNYGYTF
TGTGCCAGCAGTGTCACGACAGGGCTCACTAACTATGGCTACACCTTC
>TRBJ2-7|NA|TRBD2|TRBV5-1
CASSPSGSGGEQYF
TGCGCCAGCAGCCCTAGCGGGAGTGGTGGGGAGCAGTACTTC
>TRBJ1-4|NA|NA|TRBV28
CASENLGLEKLFF
TGTGCCAGCGAAAATTTGGGGCTGGAAAAACTGTTTTTT
>TRBJ2-7|NA|NA|TRBV27
CASSPSGGLYEQYF
TGTGCCAGCAGTCCCTCGGGGGGCCTCTACGAGCAGTACTTC
>TRBJ2-5|many|NA|TRBV4-1
CASSPRGRELGTQYF
TGCGCCAGCAGCCCGAGGGGGCGGGAGCTCGGGACCCAGTACTTC
>TRBJ2-7|NA|NA|TRBV25-1
CASSEYYEQYF
TGTGCCAGCAGTGAGTATTACGAGCAGTACTTC
>TRBJ1-5|few|NA|TRBV27
CASSLSRGLRGDQPQHF
TGTGCCAGCAGTTTATCGAGGGGCCTAAGGGGAGATCAGCCCCAGCATTTT
>TRBJ2-2|NA|NA|TRBV11-2
CASKRRGFDTGELFF
TGTGCCAGCAAACGGAGGGGTTTTGACACCGGGGAGCTGTTTTTT
>TRBJ1-5|NA|NA|TRBV19
CASTPSASNQPQHF
TGTGCCAGTACACCGAGTGCTAGCAATCAGCCCCAGCATTTT
>TRBJ2-7|NA|NA|TRBV29-1
CSVAIDRPYGVEQYF
TGCAGCGTTGCTATCGACAGGCCCTACGGAGTGGAGCAGTACTTC
>TRBJ1-2|NA|NA|TRBV2
CATRGIEYGYTF
TGTGCCACACGAGGGATCGAGTATGGCTACACCTTC
>TRBJ1-1|NA|NA|TRBV6-1
CASSVDRNEAFF
TGTGCCAGCAGTGTTGACAGGAATGAAGCTTTCTTT
>TRBJ2-7|NA|NA|TRBV30
CASSPRDVTYEQYF
TGTGCCAGCAGTCCCCGGGACGTCACCTACGAGCAGTACTTC
>TRBJ2-1|NA|TRBD2|TRBV5-1
CASSLLAGGYNEQFF
TGCGCCAGCAGCTTACTAGCGGGAGGGTACAATGAGCAGTTCTTC
>TRBJ1-5|NA|TRBD1|TRBV5-6
CASSLGTGGRNQPQHF
TGTGCCAGCAGCCTCGGGACAGGGGGCCGCAATCAGCCCCAGCATTTT
>TRBJ1-1|NA|NA|TRBV7-2
CASSFYRVGAFF
TGTGCCAGCAGCTTCTACAGGGTCGGCGCTTTCTTT